These 21 T cell receptor beta chains originate from one sample sequenced in a study of blood T cell repertoires in COVID-19 (dated by TCRdb to the early 2020s). The library was obtained by the immunoSEQ multiplex PCR assay. TCRdb limited this immuneACCESS table to in-frame rearrangements with V and J called. A share of clones is missing; checked studies link under half to unresolved V genes, and the rest is unexplained. This sample has some 70,000 clones in its table, and around 83% of those were observed once. Approximately 6.6% of the sample lies in the top ten. Sequences were obtained from peripheral blood. Every receptor here comes from a man aged 50 to 59 with active COVID-19.

This rearrangement joins TRBV9 to TRBJ2-5; 10 nucleotides line up with TRBD2. Losses at the gene ends were 5 bases for V and 2 bases for J; bases not matched to a gene: 6. There are 15 residues in the CDR3. Germline CDR1 reads SGDLS; CDR2 reads YYNGEE. In nucleotides, the CDR3 is TGTGCCAGCAGTCGAGCGGGGGGGAGACAAGAGACCCAGTACTTC. Residues: CASSRAGGRQETQYF. Drawing the rest from reference TRBV9 and TRBJ2-5, the complete variable domain is DSGVTQTPKHLITATGQRVTLRCSPRSGDLSVYWYQQSLDQGLQFLIQYYNGEERAKGNILERFSAQQFPDLHSELNLSSLELGDSALYFCASSRAGGRQETQYFGPGTRLLVL.

This sequence joins TRBV5-1 and TRBJ2-1; D remains unclear. The CDR3 loop spans 12 amino acids. V dropped 0 bases and J dropped 9 bases, with 7 bases sitting between them. From germline, CDR1 is SGHRS and CDR2 YFSETQ. The CDR3 protein is CASSLELVEQFF. CDR3 in DNA: TGCGCCAGCAGCTTGGAATTAGTTGAGCAGTTCTTC.

The rearrangement uses TRBV9 and TRBJ1-2, with a weak D call TRBD1 (5 bases). The ends were cut back, 5 bases at V and 5 bases at J, with 13 bases in the middle. CDR1 SGDLS and CDR2 YYNGEE come from the germline V gene. The CDR3 is 13 amino acids. Here the CDR3 DNA reads TGTGCCAGCAGTTCCATGGGGGGTTATGGCTACACCTTC. Translating gives CASSSMGGYGYTF.

This clone has more than one count but fewer than ten. The V gene is TRBV18, the J gene TRBJ1-4; perhaps TRBD1 as D (6 bases). The CDR3 is made up of 15 amino acids. V shed 5 bases and J shed 1 base, with 11 bases lying between them. Germline V gene sequence: CDR1 KGHSH, CDR2 LQKENI. The CDR3 protein is CASSSTGLTNEKLFF. The CDR3 region has the DNA TGTGCCAGCTCATCAACAGGGTTAACTAATGAAAAACTGTTTTTT. The variable domain in full, completed from reference TRBV18 and TRBJ1-4, reads NAGVMQNPRHLVRRRGQEARLRCSPMKGHSHVYWYRQLPEEGLKFMVYLQKENIIDESGMPKERFSAEFPKEGPSILRIQQVVRGDSAAYFCASSSTGLTNEKLFFGSGTQLSVL.

The chain couples TRBV5-1 to TRBJ1-1; 10 bases match TRBD1. The CDR3 sequence is 17 residues long. The germline V gene encodes CDR1 SGHRS and CDR2 YFSETQ. The ends lost 0 bases at V and 2 bases at J; junction bases unmatched: 7. The CDR3 spells CASSLDPGQGYNTEAFF. CDR3 nucleotides: TGCGCCAGCAGCTTGGATCCGGGACAGGGGTATAACACTGAAGCTTTCTTT.

This clone was seen only a few times. This sequence joins TRBV9 and TRBJ2-7; 7 nucleotides line up with TRBD2. Germline CDR1 is SGDLS and CDR2 is YYNGEE. The CDR3 spans 16 residues. Unmatched junction bases numbered 8, after V lost 0 bases and J lost 2 bases. CDR3 nucleotide sequence: TGTGCCAGCAGCGTAGGGTCTTGGGAGGGGCCCTACGAGCAGTACTTC. Translated, it gives CASSVGSWEGPYEQYF.

This clone was picked up one time. The genes are TRBV30 and TRBJ1-2, with 7 nucleotides matching TRBD1. This CDR3 spans 14 amino acids. The V gene's germline CDR1 is GTSNPN and CDR2 SVGIG (reference sequence). The J segment lost 4 bases and the V segment lost 1 base, leaving 6 bases of the junction unmatched. The CDR3 DNA sequence: TGTGCCTGGAGTGGGTTCAGGGGGGCCTATGGCTACACCTTC. Its protein is CAWSGFRGAYGYTF.

The genes are TRBV2 and TRBJ2-3; D might be TRBD2 (5 bases). Trimming shortened V by 3 bases and J by 5 bases, and 12 bases separated the two germline ends. Germline V CDR1 and CDR2: SNHLY, FYNNEI. This CDR3 comprises 14 residues. In DNA form, the CDR3 reads TGTGCCAGCAGTGAGCGGAGGTGGATAGATACGCAGTATTTT. This translates into CASSERRWIDTQYF.

J is TRBJ1-1 and V is TRBV5-1; D not resolved. The CDR3 runs 15 residues. Trimming took 0 bases from V and 0 from J, leaving 9 bases between them. Germline assignment: CDR1 SGHRS and CDR2 YFSETQ. CDR3 amino acids: CASSLDPTVNTEAFF. CDR3 coding DNA: TGCGCCAGCAGCTTGGACCCAACAGTGAACACTGAAGCTTTCTTT.

This sequence joins TRBV27 and TRBJ1-1; D might be TRBD1 (5 bases). Trimming shortened V by 8 bases and J by 0 bases, and 13 bases separated the two germline ends. The CDR3 sequence is 14 residues long. Germline CDR1 MNHEY, CDR2 SMNVEV (reference sequence). As DNA, the CDR3 is TGTGCCAGCGGGGGGACGGAACTGAACACTGAAGCTTTCTTT. Encoded protein: CASGGTELNTEAFF.

The chain couples TRBV6-5 to TRBJ1-1; 9 nucleotides agree with TRBD1. Germline-derived CDR1 and CDR2 are MNHEY and SVGAGI. The CDR3 covers 12 residues. The ends lost 6 bases at V and 10 bases at J; junction bases unmatched: 6. CDR3 loop: CASSPGTGRAFF. DNA of the CDR3: TGTGCCAGCAGCCCCGGGACAGGGCGAGCTTTCTTT.

The V call is TRBV6-5, the J call TRBJ2-5; perhaps TRBD1 as D (6 bases). Trimming stripped 6 bases from V and 5 bases from J, with 13 bases between. This CDR3 has 13 residues. Germline V gives CDR1 MNHEY, CDR2 SVGAGI. The CDR3 DNA reads as TGTGCCAGCAGGAGGGGGACGTCCGAGACCCAGTACTTC. Its translation is CASRRGTSETQYF.

V gene TRBV6-5 combines with J gene TRBJ1-5; possible D gene TRBD1, 5 bases. Per the germline V gene, CDR1 is MNHEY and CDR2 is SVGAGI. This CDR3 is built from 14 residues. Between the trimmed V and J ends, which lost 2 bases and 1 base, there was a span of 6 bases. The CDR3 spells CASSYGGSNQPQHF. CDR3 in DNA: TGTGCCAGCAGTTACGGGGGGAGCAATCAGCCCCAGCATTTT.

This sequence joins TRBV7-9 and TRBJ2-1; D is uncertain. The germline V and J ends were trimmed by 1 base and 6 bases, with 13 bases remaining between them. This CDR3 is 15 amino acids long. The germline V gene encodes CDR1 SEHNR and CDR2 FQNEAQ (reference sequence). In DNA, the CDR3 is TGTGCCAGCAGCTTAGTAAAAGCCCCCCTCAATGAGCAGTTCTTC. Protein product: CASSLVKAPLNEQFF.

J is TRBJ2-3 and V is TRBV5-5, with 10 nucleotides matching TRBD2. The CDR3 is 16 residues long. From germline, CDR1 is SGHKS and CDR2 YYEKEE (reference sequence). J gave up 4 bases and V 5 bases, and 10 bases lay outside the gene matches. CDR3: CASRLQRGGPADTQYF. CDR3 DNA: TGTGCCAGCAGATTACAGCGGGGGGGACCAGCAGATACGCAGTATTTT.

The rearrangement joins TRBV5-1 to TRBJ2-2; D is undetermined. The CDR3 contains 13 residues. Germline CDR1 is SGHRS and CDR2 is YFSETQ. Trimming shortened V by 4 bases and J by 0 bases, and 4 bases separated the two germline ends. The chain's CDR3 is CASSTANTGELFF. In DNA, the CDR3 is TGCGCCAGCAGCACAGCGAACACCGGGGAGCTGTTTTTT.

The V gene is TRBV6-2 or TRBV6-3, the J gene TRBJ2-7; 8 bases fit TRBD1. CDR3 length: 15 residues. In germline, CDR1 is MNHEY, CDR2 SVGEGT. V shed 5 bases, J shed 9 bases, and the junction held 15 bases outside the gene matches. The CDR3 spells CASSKNGQGPRVQYF. Here the CDR3 DNA reads TGTGCCAGCAGTAAGAACGGACAGGGACCGCGGGTGCAGTACTTC.

The rearrangement uses TRBV5-4 and TRBJ1-1, with TRBD1 matching 7 bases. V lost 5 bases and J lost 10; bases outside the gene matches: 11. CDR1 is SGHNT and CDR2 is YYREEE in the germline V gene (reference sequence). The CDR3 length is 13 residues. The CDR3 sequence is CASRYTPGQIAFF. CDR3 DNA sequence: TGTGCCAGCAGGTATACTCCGGGACAGATAGCTTTCTTT.

J is TRBJ2-6 and V is TRBV5-1, with D maybe TRBD1 (6 bases). V was cut by 5 bases and J by 4 bases, with 19 bases left in between. Germline V gene sequence: CDR1 SGHRS, CDR2 YFSETQ. This CDR3 comprises 17 residues. The CDR3 DNA sequence: TGCGCCAGCAGACAAAAAAACAGGGCTGACGGGGCCAACGTCCTGACTTTC. Translation: CASRQKNRADGANVLTF.

The V and J genes are TRBV28 and TRBJ2-3; tentatively, D is TRBD2 (5 bases). With 2 bases removed from V and 6 bases from J, the gap between germline ends came to 15 bases. CDR1 and CDR2 from the germline V gene are MDHEN and SYDVKM. This CDR3 is 15 amino acids long. This CDR3 is CASSLRNGIRDTQYF. In DNA form, the CDR3 reads TGTGCCAGCAGTTTAAGGAACGGGATCAGGGATACGCAGTATTTT.

This clone was seen once. The J gene is TRBJ2-7, the V gene TRBV15; D may be TRBD2 (5 bases). This CDR3 region has 16 residues. From germline, CDR1 is LNHNV and CDR2 YYDKDF (reference sequence). V lost 0 bases, J lost 5 bases, and 17 bases lay in between. CDR3 region: CATSREKEQRGNEQYV. The CDR3 nucleotides read TGTGCCACCAGCAGAGAGAAGGAACAGAGAGGGAACGAGCAGTACGTC.